This T cell receptor (beta chain) was identified in a study of neoadjuvant anti-PD-1 for oral cavity cancer. Study-wide background: Patients without progression received a fourth nivolumab dose around day 43, then surgical resection on days 50-56.

Study-level findings and limits: With a few patients per group, TCR findings need larger cohorts.

Of note for this clone: Its specificity is not known.

J lost 4 bases, V lost 7 bases, and 4 bases had no gene match. CDR3 length: 14 residues. Germline V lookup: CDR1 MNHEY, CDR2 SVGAGI. Time point here: after neoadjuvant nivolumab, at surgical resection. The patients had HPV-negative, locally advanced oral cavity squamous cell carcinoma. Generated by immunoSEQ multiplex PCR, the TCRdb table keeps only in-frame clones and is missing some. The data show about 15,000 clones, roughly 40% seen once. Sample: tumor tissue, taken after nivolumab (anti-PD-1) treatment. V and J are TRBV6-5 and TRBJ1-2, with TRBD1 identical over 12 bases. The TCR was taken from a person between 40 and 85 years old with oral cavity squamous cell carcinoma. CDR3 in DNA: TGTGCCAGCAAGCCGGGACAGGGGGCCTATGGCTACACCTTC. Protein product: CASKPGQGAYGYTF.